Below, 18 T cell receptor beta chains from the same sample are listed, as sequenced in a study of blood T cells in healthy people across ages. It was with a sample-barcoded 5' primer and a J-beta primer mix that a second PCR of roughly 7 to 12 cycles was run. TCRdb ran MiXCR on the 5' RACE reads and lists one entry per CDR3 protein. The data show just over 1 million distinct CDR3 sequences, with around 43% seen just once and about 19% held by the top ten. What was sequenced was blood. The receptors were sampled from a woman aged 60 to 75 in good health.

The rearrangement uses TRBV20-1 and TRBJ2-3; TRBD2 might be the D (6 bases). V lost 5 bases and J 0 bases, leaving 21 bases between the germline ends. CDR1 and CDR2 from the germline V gene are DFQATT and SNEGSKA (reference sequence). The CDR3 has 17 residues. CDR3 in amino acids: CSAPLNQAGPSTDTQYF. The CDR3 nucleotides are TGCAGTGCTCCCTTAAATCAAGCGGGCCCTAGCACAGATACGCAGTATTTT.

The V call is TRBV6-5, the J call TRBJ1-2; no firm D call. The CDR3 has 13 residues. V gave up 6 bases and J gave up 5 bases, with 13 bases separating them. Per the germline V gene, CDR1 is MNHEY and CDR2 is SVGAGI. CDR3 nucleotides: TGTGCCAGCAGAAGGACGGCAAATTATGGCTACACCTTC. Its translation is CASRRTANYGYTF.

V and J are TRBV7-2 and TRBJ2-1; 12 bases fit TRBD2. The ends lost 1 base at V and 8 bases at J; junction bases unmatched: 6. CDR1 is SGHTA and CDR2 is FQGNSA in the germline V gene. This CDR3 contains 16 residues. The chain's CDR3 is CASSLVETSGSHEQFF. CDR3 nucleotides: TGTGCCAGCAGCTTAGTTGAGACTAGCGGGAGTCATGAGCAGTTCTTC.

The table lists this clonotype with many counts. This chain joins TRBV9 and TRBJ2-1, with D possibly TRBD2 on 5 matching bases. The length of the CDR3 is 16 residues. V dropped 2 bases and J dropped 2 bases, with 14 bases sitting between them. Germline V gives CDR1 SGDLS, CDR2 YYNGEE. CDR3 in amino acids: CASSVLKAGAYNEQFF. The CDR3 coding sequence is TGTGCCAGCAGCGTCCTTAAGGCGGGCGCCTACAATGAGCAGTTCTTC.

This clonotype was counted only a few times. The chain uses TRBV12-5 and TRBJ1-1; D ambiguous. CDR1 LGHNT and CDR2 FRNRAP come from the germline V gene. V dropped 1 base and J dropped 4 bases, with 4 bases sitting between them. The CDR3 length is 12 residues. CDR3 protein: CASGLGGTEAFF. CDR3 bases: TGTGCTAGTGGTTTGGGTGGCACTGAAGCTTTCTTT.

The sample holds a few counts of this clonotype. The rearrangement uses TRBV20-1 and TRBJ1-5; 7 bases align to TRBD1. The CDR3 sequence is 13 residues long. The V gene's germline CDR1 is DFQATT and CDR2 SNEGSKA (reference sequence). Trimming removed 3 bases from V and 5 bases from J; junction bases left unmatched: 4. As DNA, the CDR3 is TGCAGTGCTAGGACAGGGAGGGATCAGCCCCAGCATTTT. It specifies CSARTGRDQPQHF.

This clonotype is a singleton in its sample. The chain links TRBV24-1 to TRBJ2-1; D is possibly TRBD1 (7 bases). The germline V gene encodes CDR1 KGHDR and CDR2 SFDVKD. The CDR3 spans 17 residues. The ends were cut back, 1 base at V and 8 bases at J, with 20 bases in the middle. The CDR3 region is CATSDFGAGGGFDEQFF. The DNA of the CDR3 is TGTGCCACCAGTGATTTTGGGGCAGGGGGAGGTTTCGATGAGCAGTTCTTC.

This clonotype was recorded many times. This chain connects TRBV18 to TRBJ2-4; 10 bases map to TRBD1. Germline lookup yields CDR1 KGHSH and CDR2 LQKENI. CDR3 length: 18 amino acids. V was pared by 6 bases and J by 6 bases, with 17 bases of the junction left unmatched. CDR3 bases: TGTGCCAGCTCTCCTGGAGGGCCCCGGGACAGGGGTCGAAACATTCAGTACTTC. Its protein is CASSPGGPRDRGRNIQYF.

The chain is built from TRBV6-2 or TRBV6-3 and TRBJ2-1; 8 nucleotides agree with TRBD2. With 5 bases clipped from V and 5 bases from J, the junction kept 11 bases outside the gene matches. CDR3 length: 16 residues. Germline V gene data show CDR1 as MNHEY and CDR2 as SVGEGT. CDR3 DNA sequence: TGTGCCAGCAGTCGACTTCTAGCGGGCCTCAACAATGAGCAGTTCTTC. Translated, it gives CASSRLLAGLNNEQFF.

The chain has TRBV27 and TRBJ2-3; 7 nucleotides line up with TRBD1. Germline V CDR1 and CDR2: MNHEY, SMNVEV (reference sequence). The CDR3 is made up of 13 amino acids. V lost 3 bases and J lost 5; bases outside the gene matches: 2. The CDR3 DNA is TGTGCCAGCAGTTTCAACAGGGGAGATACGCAGTATTTT. Its protein product is CASSFNRGDTQYF.

This clonotype has only a few counts. One base away lies a much larger clone, so this may be a sequencing read error. The chain combines TRBV7-8 with TRBJ2-1; D may be TRBD1 (6 bases). The CDR3 consists of 14 residues. Trimming shortened V by 4 bases and J by 13 bases, and 20 bases separated the two germline ends. Germline assignment: CDR1 SGHVS and CDR2 FQNEAQ. CDR3: CASSSYLGQETQFF. CDR3 bases: TGTGCCAGCAGCTCATATTTGGGACAAGAGACCCAGTTCTTC. Full variable domain (remainder filled in from reference TRBV7-8 and TRBJ2-1): GAGVSQSPRYKVAKRGQDVALRCDPISGHVSLFWYQQALGQGPEFLTYFQNEAQLDKSGLPSDRFFAERPEGSVSTLKIQRTQQEDSAVYLCASSSYLGQETQFFGPGTRLTVL.

V is TRBV12-3 or TRBV12-4 and J is TRBJ2-3, with 7 bases fitting TRBD1. V shed 3 bases and J 5 bases; nucleotides not matched to a gene: 23. CDR3 size: 20 residues. The CDR3 nucleotides read TGTGCCAGCAGTTTGGGTCGGGACAGTATACCGGGTCCGCCTGGAGATACGCAGTATTTT. Translating gives CASSLGRDSIPGPPGDTQYF.

This clonotype has only a few counts. The chain combines TRBV13 with TRBJ2-3; D may be TRBD2 (6 bases). The CDR3 contains 17 residues. Trimming pared 0 bases from V and 2 bases from J, leaving 15 bases between. CDR1 is PRHDT, CDR2 FYEKMQ, per germline (reference sequence). The CDR3: CASSLGSGGTPTDTQYF. The CDR3 DNA reads TGTGCCAGCAGCTTAGGCTCCGGCGGGACCCCCACAGATACGCAGTATTTT.

The sample holds a few counts of this clonotype. The CDR3 DNA reads TGTGCCAGCAGCTCCACGTCCGAGGGTAACTATGGCTACACCTTC. Encoded protein: CASSSTSEGNYGYTF. The chain is built from TRBV28 and TRBJ1-2, with D uncertain. The V end lost 6 bases, the J end lost 1 base, and 15 bases lay between the germline ends. This CDR3 is built from 15 residues. Germline V lookup: CDR1 MDHEN, CDR2 SYDVKM.

This clonotype was picked up a small number of times. This rearrangement joins TRBV3-1 to TRBJ2-3; D unclear. CDR3 length: 13 residues. Germline CDR1 is LGHDT and CDR2 is YNNKEL (reference sequence). The germline V and J ends were trimmed by 8 bases and 1 base, with 10 bases remaining between them. The CDR3 spells CASVLWGTDTQYF. CDR3 DNA sequence: TGTGCCAGCGTCCTATGGGGCACAGATACGCAGTATTTT.

V and J are TRBV12-3 or TRBV12-4 and TRBJ2-3, with D maybe TRBD1 (6 bases). The CDR3 consists of 14 residues. V lost 5 bases and J lost 7, with 16 bases in between. Here the CDR3 reads CASSPGGGPHTQYF. In DNA, the CDR3 is TGTGCCAGCAGTCCTGGGGGCGGGCCACATACGCAGTATTTT.

The chain uses TRBV12-3 or TRBV12-4 and TRBJ2-4, with 12 bases that match TRBD2. The DNA end favors TRBJ2-7, so the J call may be wrong. The CDR3 runs 16 residues. In nucleotides, the CDR3 is TGTGCCAGCAGCTCTAGCGGGAGGGTCGGTGGCAACGAGCAGTACTTC. Its translation is CASSSSGRVGGNEQYF.

This clonotype has only a few counts. The chain uses TRBV7-9 and TRBJ2-3; D is unclear. Trimming pared 5 bases from V and 2 bases from J, leaving 11 bases between. CDR1 and CDR2 (germline): SEHNR, FQNEAQ (reference sequence). This CDR3 is 14 amino acids long. In nucleotides, the CDR3 is TGTGCCAGCAGCCTCGGTACAAACACAGATACGCAGTATTTT. It encodes CASSLGTNTDTQYF. Complete variable domain (other parts from reference TRBV7-9 and TRBJ2-3): DTGVSQNPRHKITKRGQNVTFRCDPISEHNRLYWYRQTLGQGPEFLTYFQNEAQLEKSRLLSDRFSAERPKGSFSTLEIQRTEQGDSAMYLCASSLGTNTDTQYFGPGTRLTVL.